One sample yielded the 29 T cell receptor beta chains listed below, sequenced in a study of radiotherapy plus CTLA-4 blockade in lung cancer. The method was immunoSEQ multiplex PCR; TCRdb's version includes in-frame clones alone and lacks a portion of them. Among about 35,000 clones listed, roughly 85% were seen once. The sequences come from peripheral blood, collected from a patient treated with radiotherapy plus ipilimumab. The receptors here all came from a human donor with non-small cell lung cancer who had stable disease on radiotherapy plus ipilimumab.

The chain has TRBV28 and TRBJ2-4, with D possibly being TRBD2 (7 bases). This CDR3 region has 16 residues. Between the trimmed V and J ends, which lost 2 bases and 3 bases, there was a span of 14 bases. Germline CDR1 is MDHEN and CDR2 is SYDVKM. The CDR3 reads CASSLGGAGDKNIQYF. Here the CDR3 DNA reads TGTGCCAGCAGTTTAGGGGGGGCCGGGGACAAAAACATTCAGTACTTC.

This clone turned up a few times. J is TRBJ1-1 and V is TRBV15; 7 bases are a match to TRBD1. In germline, CDR1 is LNHNV, CDR2 YYDKDF (reference sequence). The CDR3 sequence is 16 residues long. Germline trimming cut 0 bases from V and 3 bases from J; bases unmatched to any gene: 7. The CDR3 here is CATSRDIAGGYTEAFF. The CDR3 region has the DNA TGTGCCACCAGCAGAGATATAGCAGGGGGTTACACTGAAGCTTTCTTT.

The chain uses TRBV5-4 and TRBJ2-6, with D perhaps TRBD1 (6 bases). Looked up from germline, CDR1 is SGHNT and CDR2 is YYREEE (reference sequence). Trimming took off 0 bases at V and 2 bases at J, with 12 bases between the two ends. The CDR3 is made up of 17 amino acids. This chain's CDR3 is CASSLDRDPPGANVLTF. CDR3 nucleotides: TGTGCCAGCAGCTTGGACAGGGATCCGCCTGGGGCCAACGTCCTGACTTTC.

The J gene is TRBJ2-7, the V gene TRBV7-3; 8 nucleotides match TRBD1. The CDR3 has 16 amino acids. The V gene's germline CDR1 is SGHTA and CDR2 FQGTGA. Trimming removed 4 bases from V and 1 base from J; junction bases left unmatched: 9. CDR3 in amino acids: CASSSRDRGLSYEQYF. CDR3 nucleotides: TGTGCCAGCAGCTCCCGTGACAGGGGTCTATCCTACGAGCAGTACTTC.

The rearrangement uses TRBV30 and TRBJ1-5; 8 nucleotides line up with TRBD1. The CDR3 contains 14 residues. V gave up 0 bases and J gave up 4 bases; unmatched junction bases: 2. Per germline, CDR1 GTSNPN and CDR2 SVGIG (reference sequence). CDR3 region: CAWSVRTGNQPQHF. The CDR3 DNA is TGTGCCTGGAGTGTACGGACAGGGAATCAGCCCCAGCATTTT.

The rearrangement uses TRBV10-3 and TRBJ1-3; D uncertain. In germline, CDR1 is ENHRY, CDR2 SYGVKD. CDR3 length equals 12 residues. V shed 8 bases and J shed 9 bases, with 14 bases lying between them. CDR3 in amino acids: CAISEDDRTIYF. CDR3 nucleotide sequence: TGTGCCATCTCCGAGGATGACCGCACCATATATTTT.

This clone was detected once. This rearrangement joins TRBV5-4 to TRBJ2-6; weak D call: TRBD1 (6 bases). Germline V gene data show CDR1 as SGHNT and CDR2 as YYREEE (reference sequence). The CDR3 runs to 17 residues. Trimming pared 6 bases from V and 2 bases from J, leaving 18 bases between. The DNA of the CDR3 is TGTGCCAGCACCGGACAGAAACTAGGCACTGGGGCCAACGTCCTGACTTTC. It translates to CASTGQKLGTGANVLTF. The full variable domain, its missing parts supplied by reference TRBV5-4 and TRBJ2-6, is ETGVTQSPTHLIKTRGQQVTLRCSSQSGHNTVSWYQQALGQGPQFIFQYYREEENGRGNFPPRFSGLQFPNYSSELNVNALELDDSALYLCASTGQKLGTGANVLTFGAGSRLTVL.

CDR3 in DNA: TGTGCCAGCTCCCCAATGGGGGAGGACCGTCCCGGGACGCAGTATTTT. Amino acids: CASSPMGEDRPGTQYF. This chain uses TRBV18 with TRBJ2-3, with D possibly matching TRBD2 (6 bases). The CDR3 is 16 residues long. CDR1 and CDR2 from the germline V gene are KGHSH and LQKENI. V shed 6 bases and J shed 9 bases, with 25 bases lying between them.

The gene calls are TRBV27 and TRBJ2-7; the D gene is possibly TRBD2 (6 bases). The germline V gene encodes CDR1 MNHEY and CDR2 SMNVEV (reference sequence). V lost 6 bases and J 3 bases, leaving 21 bases between the germline ends. The CDR3 loop spans 16 amino acids. CDR3 in DNA: TGTGCCAGCAGCCCCCTAAGTCGGTCGGAGGGCTACGAGCAGTACTTC. Its protein is CASSPLSRSEGYEQYF.

V gene TRBV4-1 combines with J gene TRBJ2-1, with a weak D call TRBD2 (6 bases). V lost 2 bases, J lost 8 bases, and 19 bases lay in between. Germline V CDR1 and CDR2: MGHRA, YSYEKL. CDR3 size: 16 residues. The CDR3: CASSQLRRAKEDEQFF. DNA for the CDR3: TGCGCCAGCAGCCAACTTAGGAGGGCCAAGGAGGATGAGCAGTTCTTC.

This chain connects TRBV21-1 to TRBJ2-7; the DNA was not compared with TRBD2, the D call given in the table. TRBV21-1 is given as a pseudogene. The CDR3 is made up of 15 amino acids. The CDR3 loop reads CASSIFVGGHYEQYF. The CDR3 DNA reads as TGTGCCAGCAGCATTTTCGTGGGAGGCCACTACGAGCAGTACTTC.

The V gene is TRBV5-1, the J gene TRBJ2-7, with 10 bases that match TRBD2. With V trimmed by 5 bases and J by 3 bases, 2 bases remained unmatched. The CDR3 has 13 amino acids. Germline-derived CDR1 and CDR2 are SGHRS and YFSETQ. The CDR3 coding sequence is TGCGCCAGCAGACTAGCGGGGAACTACGAGCAGTACTTC. Translated, it gives CASRLAGNYEQYF.

As for this clone: One junction end disagrees with the germline gene, perhaps due to a read error. V gene TRBV28 combines with J gene TRBJ1-5; 7 bases match TRBD1. The CDR3 consists of 11 residues. Germline assignment: CDR1 MDHEN and CDR2 SYDVKM. Written as DNA, the CDR3 is TGTGCCAGCAGTGCAGAGACAGGGAAGACCTTT. Protein product: CASSAETGKTF.

The DNA for the CDR3 is TGTGCCAGCAGCGAAGGGACAGGGGAGCGAGGTAGGCAGTTCTTC. Protein sequence: CASSEGTGERGRQFF. The chain employs TRBV11-3 and TRBJ2-1, with TRBD1 matching over 10 bases. This CDR3 contains 15 residues. Germline loops: CDR1 SGHNT, CDR2 YENEEA. The V gene end was trimmed by 5 bases and the J gene end by 12 bases; junction bases not matched to a gene: 13.

The J gene is TRBJ2-1, the V gene TRBV4-2, with D perhaps TRBD1 (6 bases). From germline, CDR1 is LGHNA and CDR2 YNFKEQ. V lost 1 base, J lost 6 bases, and 13 bases lay in between. The CDR3 extends over 15 amino acids. The CDR3 DNA is TGTGCCAGCAGCCAAGTGGGGGCGGCTGGCAATGAGCAGTTCTTC. Translating gives CASSQVGAAGNEQFF.

This rearrangement joins TRBV27 to TRBJ2-2; D is possibly TRBD2 (6 bases). CDR1 is MNHEY, CDR2 SMNVEV, per germline (reference sequence). V was cut by 4 bases and J by 4 bases, with 7 bases left in between. The CDR3 contains 13 residues. The CDR3 spells CASSSGGTGELFF. The CDR3 DNA is TGTGCCAGCAGTTCCGGGGGCACCGGGGAGCTGTTTTTT.

The chain uses TRBV28 and TRBJ1-3, with 12 bases aligning to TRBD1. CDR1 MDHEN and CDR2 SYDVKM come from the germline V gene. After removal of 4 bases from V and 0 bases from J, the junction contained 7 bases not matched to a gene. The CDR3 is 18 residues long. Here the CDR3 reads CASSWTGTGGPSGNTIYF. The CDR3 coding sequence is TGTGCCAGCAGTTGGACCGGGACAGGGGGCCCCTCTGGAAACACCATATATTTT.

The chain has TRBV2 and TRBJ1-1; 8 bases agree with TRBD1. J gave up 4 bases and V 6 bases, and 4 bases lay outside the gene matches. The CDR3 is 13 amino acids. Germline lookup yields CDR1 SNHLY and CDR2 FYNNEI. CDR3 coding DNA: TGTGCCAGCAGCCAGGGGGCTGTCACTGAAGCTTTCTTT. Its protein is CASSQGAVTEAFF.

V usage is TRBV6-4 and J usage is TRBJ2-2; D remains unclear. The CDR3 is made up of 14 amino acids. Trimming removed 2 bases at V and 4 bases at J, with 8 bases between. Germline assignment: CDR1 MRHNA and CDR2 SNTAGT. The CDR3 bases are TGTGCCAGCAGTGACCCACGGAGCACCGGGGAGCTGTTTTTT. It encodes CASSDPRSTGELFF.

This chain connects TRBV30 to TRBJ2-2; possible D gene TRBD2, 6 bases. V lost 7 bases and J lost 0, with 9 bases in between. The CDR3 is 13 amino acids. Germline V gene sequence: CDR1 GTSNPN, CDR2 SVGIG (reference sequence). This chain's CDR3 is CAFAGPNTGELFF. The CDR3 DNA follows: TGTGCCTTCGCGGGACCGAACACCGGGGAGCTGTTTTTT.

V usage is TRBV27 and J usage is TRBJ2-2, with 12 bases fitting TRBD2. Trimming cost V 0 bases and J 5 bases; bases outside gene matches: 4. Germline V CDR1 and CDR2: MNHEY, SMNVEV (reference sequence). The CDR3 contains 17 residues. CDR3 residues: CASSLSRLAGETGELFF. CDR3 nucleotides: TGTGCCAGCAGTTTATCCCGACTAGCGGGAGAAACCGGGGAGCTGTTTTTT.

This clone appeared once. The chain combines TRBV9 with TRBJ2-1, with 9 nucleotides matching TRBD2. Germline assignment: CDR1 SGDLS and CDR2 YYNGEE. V lost 4 bases to trimming and J lost 4 bases; unmatched junction nucleotides: 12. CDR3 length equals 17 residues. In DNA form, the CDR3 reads TGTGCCAGCAGCCCTCTAGGGGAGCGGGAGGTTTACAATGAGCAGTTCTTC. This translates into CASSPLGEREVYNEQFF.

The CDR3 DNA follows: TGTGCCAGCAGTGAACGCGGGACCATGAACACTGAAGCTTTCTTT. Protein sequence: CASSERGTMNTEAFF. The genes are TRBV6-1 and TRBJ1-1; tentatively, D is TRBD1 (5 bases). Trimming took 2 bases from V and 0 from J, leaving 10 bases between them. Per germline, CDR1 MNHNS and CDR2 SASEGT. The CDR3 is 15 residues long.

J is TRBJ1-1 and V is TRBV27; D unresolved. There are 14 residues in the CDR3. V was clipped by 6 bases and J by 1 base, with 12 bases between them. CDR1 MNHEY and CDR2 SMNVEV come from the germline V gene (reference sequence). Here the CDR3 DNA reads TGTGCCAGCAGACGCATTCCAGGGAACACTGAAGCTTTCTTT. Protein product: CASRRIPGNTEAFF.

A few counts support this clone. The chain joins TRBV7-9 to TRBJ1-1; 7 nucleotides agree with TRBD1. The germline V gene has CDR1 SEHNR and CDR2 FQNEAQ (reference sequence). The CDR3 runs to 14 residues. V was clipped by 1 base and J by 1 base; unmatched bases: 0. CDR3 loop: CASSLGQGNTEAFF. Here the CDR3 DNA reads TGTGCCAGCAGCTTAGGACAGGGGAACACTGAAGCTTTCTTT.

This clone was counted once. J is TRBJ1-5 and V is TRBV2; a weak D match, TRBD1 (6 bases). Germline loops: CDR1 SNHLY, CDR2 FYNNEI. There are 14 residues in the CDR3. Trimming took off 7 bases at V and 2 bases at J, with 12 bases between the two ends. The CDR3 region has the DNA TGTGCCAGCACTCAGGGGAGTGGCAATCAGCCCCAGCATTTT. It translates to CASTQGSGNQPQHF.

The chain employs TRBV5-1 and TRBJ2-7; D unresolved. Trimming left V 0 bases short and J 6 bases short, with 7 bases between. The CDR3 is made up of 12 amino acids. Germline loops: CDR1 SGHRS, CDR2 YFSETQ. CDR3 DNA sequence: TGCGCCAGCAGCTTGGTATTCGGCGAGCAGTACTTC. Encoded protein: CASSLVFGEQYF. The whole variable domain, filled in from reference TRBV5-1 and TRBJ2-7, reads KAGVTQTPRYLIKTRGQQVTLSCSPISGHRSVSWYQQTPGQGLQFLFEYFSETQRNKGNFPGRFSGRQFSNSRSEMNVSTLELGDSALYLCASSLVFGEQYFGPGTRLTVT.

The chain carries TRBV6-1 and TRBJ1-2; maybe TRBD1 (6 bases). Per germline, CDR1 MNHNS and CDR2 SASEGT. Trimming pared 3 bases from V and 3 bases from J, leaving 11 bases between. The CDR3 is 14 amino acids. DNA for the CDR3: TGTGCCAGCAGTGAGACAGGACGCTACTATGGCTACACCTTC. Translating gives CASSETGRYYGYTF.

The rearrangement uses TRBV9 and TRBJ2-3; D remains ambiguous. V shed 0 bases and J shed 4 bases, with 9 bases lying between them. The CDR3 has 14 residues. Germline CDR1 reads SGDLS; CDR2 reads YYNGEE. The CDR3 is CASSVDRQADTQYF. Here the CDR3 DNA reads TGTGCCAGCAGCGTAGATAGGCAGGCAGATACGCAGTATTTT.